Listed below are T cell receptor beta chains from one sample, sequenced in a study of shared clonotypes between healthy human individuals. The method was immunoSEQ multiplex PCR; TCRdb's version includes in-frame clones alone and lacks a portion of them. In the table there are over 2,000,000 clones, around 93% of which are singletons. The sequenced material came from naive CD8+ T cells from PBMCs. These receptors were taken from a man aged 18 to 29 in good health. Some clones in this sample may be carry-over from other donors' samples. Each CDR3 is given with its conserved first and last residue. D genes are given only for firm matches. The size entry is marked missing in some rows and otherwise reads once, few, many or a size class.

d_call | j_call | clone_size | v_call | cdr3_aa | cdr3_nt
TRBD1 | TRBJ1-2 | once | TRBV10-2 | CASSPDRVNGYTF | TGCGCCAGCAGCCCGGACAGGGTAAATGGCTACACCTTC
. | TRBJ2-7 | . | TRBV7-2 | CASSLGFYEQYF | TGTGCCAGCAGCCTTGGGTTCTACGAGCAGTACTTC
. | TRBJ1-1 | . | TRBV5-1 | CASRAAPYESGTEAFF | TGCGCCAGCAGGGCAGCCCCATATGAATCGGGGACTGAAGCTTTCTTT
. | TRBJ2-7 | . | TRBV4-3 | CASSQRRAYEQYF | TGCGCCAGCAGCCAAAGGAGGGCCTACGAGCAGTACTTC
. | TRBJ2-1 | . | TRBV28 | CASCRPTGTGWNEQFF | TGTGCCAGCTGCCGGCCCACCGGGACCGGCTGGAATGAGCAGTTCTTC
. | TRBJ2-1 | . | TRBV9 | CASSPNLPYNEQFF | TGTGCCAGCAGCCCCAATCTCCCCTACAATGAGCAGTTCTTC
TRBD1 | TRBJ2-1 | . | TRBV6-5 | CASSYRQGEDPEQFF | TGTGCCAGCAGTTACAGACAGGGGGAGGATCCTGAGCAGTTCTTC
. | TRBJ2-3 | . | TRBV7-8 | CASSSTVGGRVWGQYF | TGTGCCAGCAGCTCCACGGTGGGAGGCCGGGTTTGGGGGCAGTATTTT
. | TRBJ2-1 | once | TRBV7-6 | CASSPTQTQGQFF | TGTGCCAGCAGCCCAACCCAAACTCAAGGGCAGTTCTTC
. | TRBJ1-2 | . | TRBV13 | CASSLGGTLGANYGYTF | TGTGCCAGCAGCTTAGGGGGGACTCTAGGAGCTAACTATGGCTACACCTTC
. | TRBJ1-4 | once | TRBV4-1 | CASSQEELREKLFF | TGCGCCAGCAGCCAAGAAGAACTGAGGGAAAAACTGTTTTTT
. | TRBJ2-7 | . | TRBV5-1 | CASGGAFDEQYF | TGCGCCAGCGGCGGCGCGTTCGACGAGCAGTACTTC
. | TRBJ1-2 | . | TRBV27 | CASSVTAISVYGYTF | TGTGCCAGCAGCGTTACAGCAATAAGCGTCTATGGCTACACCTTC
. | TRBJ2-7 | . | TRBV21-1 | CASSPHRTYEQYF | TGTGCCAGCAGCCCCCACCGAACCTACGAGCAGTACTTC
. | TRBJ2-3 | . | TRBV29-1 | CSVSWGWGVRSTDTQYF | TGCAGCGTTTCCTGGGGTTGGGGGGTCCGTAGCACAGATACGCAGTATTTT
. | TRBJ2-7 | . | TRBV19 | CASSTHRAPSYEQYF | TGTGCCAGTAGTACCCACAGGGCCCCCTCCTACGAGCAGTACTTC